Below, one T cell receptor beta chain is given with its context. Its antigen is not identified. CDR1 and CDR2 from the germline V gene are LNHDA and SQIVND (reference sequence). The CDR3 totals 16 residues. J gave up 4 bases and V 1 base, and 7 bases lay outside the gene matches. The source of the sample is a study of graft-versus-host responses after intestinal transplantation. Repertoires were generated with immunoSEQ multiplex PCR, while TCRdb's copy carries only in-frame clones and drops some. In the table there are 100,000 or so clones, over 80% of which are singletons. This TCR came from a human donor who was the organ donor for an intestinal transplant. This rearrangement joins TRBV19 to TRBJ1-5; TRBD1 agrees at 7 bases. The sample in question was unstimulated CD8+ T cells sorted from spleen or lymph node cells, obtained before transplant. The CDR3, as DNA: TGTGCCAGTAGTATAGGGCTGACAGGGTTGAATCAGCCCCAGCATTTT. It is translated as CASSIGLTGLNQPQHF.